What follows are 9 T cell receptor beta chains derived from one specimen sequenced in a study of blood T cell repertoires in COVID-19. Here immunoSEQ multiplex PCR was the method, and the copy in TCRdb shows in-frame clones only, minus some. The sample includes some 130,000 clones, almost 80% of them seen just once. Sequencing was performed on peripheral blood. The receptors come from a man aged 60-69 years who had recovered from COVID-19.

The chain carries TRBV19 and TRBJ2-7, with D possibly TRBD2 on 5 matching bases. This CDR3 comprises 14 residues. The ends were cut back, 5 bases at V and 7 bases at J, with 18 bases in the middle. Germline CDR1 LNHDA, CDR2 SQIVND (reference sequence). CDR3 loop: CASSYGLTVREQYF. In DNA form, the CDR3 reads TGTGCCAGTAGTTATGGACTCACGGTCCGGGAGCAGTACTTC.

This chain joins TRBV28 and TRBJ1-2, with a tentative D call TRBD1 (6 bases). The germline V gene has CDR1 MDHEN and CDR2 SYDVKM. This CDR3 has 15 amino acids. Trimming removed 2 bases at V and 8 bases at J, with 18 bases between. The CDR3 DNA sequence: TGTGCCAGCAGTTTAATGGGCCAGGGGTTGCGCGGCTACACCTTC. Protein sequence: CASSLMGQGLRGYTF.

The V gene is TRBV6-6, the J gene TRBJ2-7, with D possibly TRBD2 on 6 matching bases. V lost 6 bases, J lost 1 base, and 13 bases lay in between. This CDR3 region has 14 residues. Germline CDR1 and CDR2: MNHNY and SVGAGI (reference sequence). The CDR3 here is CASSSRDSSYEQYF. The CDR3 nucleotides are TGTGCCAGCAGCTCGCGGGACTCTTCCTACGAGCAGTACTTC.

Only a few counts were recorded for this clone. The V call is TRBV5-4, the J call TRBJ2-1; 14 bases are shared with TRBD2. The CDR3 extends over 17 amino acids. J was trimmed by 8 bases and V by 0 bases; bases with no gene match: 7. CDR1 SGHNT and CDR2 YYREEE come from the germline V gene (reference sequence). CDR3 sequence: CASSLAPTSGRDHEQFF. The CDR3 bases are TGTGCCAGCAGCTTGGCCCCGACTAGCGGGAGGGACCATGAGCAGTTCTTC.

This rearrangement joins TRBV14 to TRBJ2-1, with 10 bases fitting TRBD1. This CDR3 is 13 amino acids long. The ends lost 0 bases at V and 12 bases at J; junction bases unmatched: 2. From germline, CDR1 is SGHDN and CDR2 FVKESK. CDR3: CASSQDRTGGQFF. The CDR3 region has the DNA TGTGCCAGCAGCCAAGATCGGACAGGGGGGCAGTTCTTC.

The CDR3 bases are TGTGCCAGCAGTTACGCCAGGACAGGGAGGCCTGGGGCCAACGTCCTGACTTTC. This codes for CASSYARTGRPGANVLTF. The chain has TRBV6-2 or TRBV6-3 and TRBJ2-6; 8 positions match TRBD1. The germline CDR1 and CDR2 sequences are MNHEY and SVGEGT. The CDR3 consists of 18 residues. The V segment lost 2 bases and the J segment 2 bases; nucleotides outside the gene matches: 8.

The rearrangement links TRBV9 to TRBJ1-3; perhaps TRBD1 as D (5 bases). Germline V gene lookup returns CDR1 SGDLS and CDR2 YYNGEE. The CDR3 loop spans 16 amino acids. Trimming took 4 bases from V and 1 from J, leaving 15 bases between them. CDR3 amino acids: CASSWGRFYSGNTIYF. The CDR3 nucleotides read TGTGCCAGCAGCTGGGGCAGATTCTATTCTGGAAACACCATATATTTT.

This chain joins TRBV7-3 and TRBJ1-2, with TRBD1 identical over 9 bases. CDR1 and CDR2 from the germline V gene are SGHTA and FQGTGA. Losses at the gene ends were 5 bases for V and 8 bases for J; bases not matched to a gene: 6. The CDR3 extends over 13 amino acids. In DNA form, the CDR3 reads TGTGCCAGCAGCGAAGAGACAGGGGGAGGCTACACCTTC. Translating gives CASSEETGGGYTF.

This rearrangement joins TRBV5-6 to TRBJ2-7; D is possibly TRBD2 (6 bases). The germline V and J ends were trimmed by 2 bases and 6 bases, with 21 bases remaining between them. Germline-derived CDR1 and CDR2 are SGHDT and YYEEEE. CDR3 length equals 16 residues. CDR3 region: CASSFAPTRPSLEQYF. Written as DNA, the CDR3 is TGTGCCAGCAGCTTCGCTCCGACTAGGCCCTCCCTCGAGCAGTACTTC.